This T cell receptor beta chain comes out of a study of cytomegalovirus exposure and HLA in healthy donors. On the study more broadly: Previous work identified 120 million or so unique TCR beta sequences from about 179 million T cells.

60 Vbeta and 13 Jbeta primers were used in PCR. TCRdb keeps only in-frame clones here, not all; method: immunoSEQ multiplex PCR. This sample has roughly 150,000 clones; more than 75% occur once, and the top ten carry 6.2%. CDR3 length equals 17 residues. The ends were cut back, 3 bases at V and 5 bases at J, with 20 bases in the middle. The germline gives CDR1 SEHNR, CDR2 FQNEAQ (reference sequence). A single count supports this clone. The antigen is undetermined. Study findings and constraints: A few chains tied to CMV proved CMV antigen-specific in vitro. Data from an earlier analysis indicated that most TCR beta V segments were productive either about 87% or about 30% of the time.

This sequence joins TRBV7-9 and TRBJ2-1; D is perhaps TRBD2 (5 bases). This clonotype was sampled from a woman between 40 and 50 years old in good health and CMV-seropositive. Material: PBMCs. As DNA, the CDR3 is TGTGCCAGCAGCTTGGAGACCTTAAGGGTCGGGGACAATGAGCAGTTCTTC. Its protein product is CASSLETLRVGDNEQFF.